This is a list of T cell receptor beta chains from one sample in a study of regulatory T cells in long-lasting Graves disease. In TCRdb, the multiplex PCR reads were re-called with MiXCR into one record per CDR3 protein. The sample has roughly 400,000 distinct CDR3 sequences; around 20% are singletons. The material sequenced was peripheral blood mononuclear cells (PBMCs), taken when the disease was refractory, from a patient treated with antithyroid drugs. These receptors came from a female donor with Graves disease. Each CDR3 is given with its conserved first and last residue. Each record gives: CDR3 length, J gene, D gene, clone size, V gene, CDR3 DNA, CDR3 protein. A D gene is named only where the DNA matches it firmly. The size field is filled for only some rows; it gives once, few, many or a size class.

14 | TRBJ2-1 | TRBD1 | few | TRBV20-1 | TGCAGTGCTAGCGGACAGGGGCTGGAGAATGAGCAGTTCTTC | CSASGQGLENEQFF
15 | TRBJ1-5 | TRBD1 | many | TRBV28 | TGTGCCAGCATCGACAGGGGTTATAGCAATCAGCCCCAGCATTTT | CASIDRGYSNQPQHF
13 | TRBJ2-1 | TRBD2 | NA | TRBV10-1 | TGCGCCAGCACGGCTAGCGGGAGTGGCGTGCAGTTCTTC | CASTASGSGVQFF
15 | TRBJ1-4 | TRBD1 | many | TRBV2 | TGTGCCAGCGCCGGGACCCCGGGACAGGTTGAAAAACTGTTTTTT | CASAGTPGQVEKLFF
14 | TRBJ1-3 | NA | NA | TRBV28 | TGTGCCAGCAGCCTACGGATCTCTGGAAACACCATATATTTT | CASSLRISGNTIYF
14 | TRBJ2-5 | NA | NA | TRBV19 | TGTGCCAGTAGTATAGATCGCGGCTGGGAGACCCAGTACTTC | CASSIDRGWETQYF
13 | TRBJ1-1 | TRBD1 | few | TRBV19 | TGTGCCACCCAGACAGGGTGGTATACTGAAGCTTTCTTT | CATQTGWYTEAFF
14 | TRBJ1-5 | TRBD1 | many | TRBV2 | TGTGCCAGCAGTGAACGGGGACAGACCCAGCCCCAGCATTTT | CASSERGQTQPQHF
15 | TRBJ1-5 | TRBD1 | NA | TRBV5-1 | TGCGCCAGCAGCTTGGAAGGGACAGTCAATCAGCCCCAGCATTTT | CASSLEGTVNQPQHF
15 | TRBJ2-3 | NA | few | TRBV29-1 | TGCAGCGTAATAAGGCAGGATCCGGGCACAGATACGCAGTATTTT | CSVIRQDPGTDTQYF
13 | TRBJ2-7 | NA | many | TRBV28 | TGTGCCAGCAGCTTCGGGAGTACCTACGAGCAGTACTTC | CASSFGSTYEQYF
15 | TRBJ1-6 | TRBD1 | many | TRBV28 | TGTGCCAGCAGTCCGTCGACAGGGAATAATTCACCCCTCCACTTT | CASSPSTGNNSPLHF
15 | TRBJ2-7 | TRBD1 | NA | TRBV4-1 | TGCGCCAGCAGCCCGGGACAGCTTTCTGCCTACGAGCAGTACTTC | CASSPGQLSAYEQYF